A selection of T cell receptor beta chains follows, all from one sample in a study of cytomegalovirus exposure and HLA in healthy donors. Measured with immunoSEQ multiplex PCR; TCRdb has only the in-frame clones, and not every one. The table has around 300,000 clones, around 89% seen once. The sample was PBMCs. The receptors shown here come from a woman between 18 and 30 years old in good health and CMV-seronegative. Each CDR3 is given with its conserved first and last residue. Each record gives: J gene, V gene, CDR3 protein.

j_call: TRBJ2-2; v_call: TRBV7-2; cdr3_aa: CASRTSGNTGELFF
j_call: TRBJ2-1; v_call: TRBV9; cdr3_aa: CASSVGFGRARNEQFF
j_call: TRBJ1-4; v_call: TRBV5-1; cdr3_aa: CASSITTGTFGEKLFF
j_call: TRBJ2-7; v_call: TRBV9; cdr3_aa: CASSAGTPHEQYF
j_call: TRBJ2-5; v_call: TRBV7-3; cdr3_aa: CASSPGTSGSLETQYF
j_call: TRBJ1-2; v_call: TRBV28; cdr3_aa: CASSLGQLNYGYTF
j_call: TRBJ2-1; v_call: TRBV7-9; cdr3_aa: CASSLDSLVNEQFF
j_call: TRBJ2-1; v_call: TRBV6-6; cdr3_aa: CASRKDSSNEQFF
j_call: TRBJ2-7; v_call: TRBV2; cdr3_aa: CASRDIGRESSYEQYF
j_call: TRBJ2-1; v_call: TRBV7-8; cdr3_aa: CASSFTGTSGFRDEQFF
j_call: TRBJ2-7; v_call: TRBV11-2; cdr3_aa: CASSQPGLAGNEQYF
j_call: TRBJ2-7; v_call: TRBV7-3; cdr3_aa: CASSLNPGTSEQYF
j_call: TRBJ2-5; v_call: TRBV2; cdr3_aa: CASQGQETQYF
j_call: TRBJ2-7; v_call: TRBV27; cdr3_aa: CASSFSYEQYF
j_call: TRBJ1-1; v_call: TRBV11-2; cdr3_aa: CASSLDQRGKAFF
j_call: TRBJ1-1; v_call: TRBV11-2; cdr3_aa: CASIAGTGFGSEAFF
j_call: TRBJ2-3; v_call: TRBV27; cdr3_aa: CASSWGGRTDTQYF
j_call: TRBJ1-5; v_call: TRBV28; cdr3_aa: CASSLAHRISRQPQHF
j_call: TRBJ2-7; v_call: TRBV28; cdr3_aa: CASSPQPGTSGSYEQYF
j_call: TRBJ2-2; v_call: TRBV2; cdr3_aa: CASSGSIAGGMELFF
j_call: TRBJ1-6; v_call: TRBV7-9; cdr3_aa: CASSSDGDRGSPLHF
j_call: TRBJ2-7; v_call: TRBV28; cdr3_aa: CASSPGQAIYEQYF
j_call: TRBJ2-7; v_call: TRBV7-9; cdr3_aa: CASSSPGQGRDEQYF
j_call: TRBJ2-1; v_call: TRBV27; cdr3_aa: CASSLNSGFYNEQFF
j_call: TRBJ2-2; v_call: TRBV7-3; cdr3_aa: CASSGSWGGGELFF
j_call: TRBJ1-1; v_call: TRBV6-6; cdr3_aa: CATHGNTEAFF
j_call: TRBJ2-7; v_call: TRBV7-2; cdr3_aa: CASSTRTGTSYEQYF
j_call: TRBJ2-7; v_call: TRBV14; cdr3_aa: CASSQGAGRHSYEQYF
j_call: TRBJ2-4; v_call: TRBV7-8; cdr3_aa: CASSTNGHSLAKNIQYF
j_call: TRBJ1-2; v_call: TRBV27; cdr3_aa: CASRGGNGGYTF
j_call: TRBJ1-2; v_call: TRBV5-1; cdr3_aa: CASSKDLSRGDRGYTF
j_call: TRBJ2-2; v_call: TRBV19; cdr3_aa: CASSIGGGLLLPGELFF
j_call: TRBJ2-3; v_call: TRBV5-1; cdr3_aa: CASTGGAATDTQYF
j_call: TRBJ2-1; v_call: TRBV5-8; cdr3_aa: CASSLQGSSYNEQFF
j_call: TRBJ2-5; v_call: TRBV6-1; cdr3_aa: CASSEGPGQETQYF
j_call: TRBJ2-1; v_call: TRBV6-1; cdr3_aa: CASSIRTGGFNEQFF
j_call: TRBJ2-1; v_call: TRBV4-1; cdr3_aa: CASSHERSNEQFF
j_call: TRBJ1-1; v_call: TRBV29-1; cdr3_aa: CSVTRQPLNTEAFF
j_call: TRBJ2-2; v_call: TRBV4-1; cdr3_aa: CASSQVLGELFF
j_call: TRBJ2-5; v_call: TRBV5-1; cdr3_aa: CASSLTKQGRETQYF
j_call: TRBJ1-4; v_call: TRBV25-1; cdr3_aa: CASSGEQGLNEKLFF
j_call: TRBJ2-7; v_call: TRBV18; cdr3_aa: CASSPPGSRGEQYF
j_call: TRBJ2-6; v_call: TRBV6-5; cdr3_aa: CASSYSGAGANVLTF
j_call: TRBJ2-3; v_call: TRBV5-6; cdr3_aa: CASSSFLAASTDTQYF
j_call: TRBJ1-2; v_call: TRBV29-1; cdr3_aa: CSVSTGNYGYTF
j_call: TRBJ1-4; v_call: TRBV9; cdr3_aa: CASSVQATNEKLFF
j_call: TRBJ1-1; v_call: TRBV7-9; cdr3_aa: CASSYPSTEAFF
j_call: TRBJ1-6; v_call: TRBV28; cdr3_aa: CASSPPGNSPLHF
j_call: TRBJ2-1; v_call: TRBV6-5; cdr3_aa: CASRTSEAYNEQFF
j_call: TRBJ1-5; v_call: TRBV5-1; cdr3_aa: CASSYVGTGGNQPQHF
j_call: TRBJ2-2; v_call: TRBV9; cdr3_aa: CASSVVSGELFF
j_call: TRBJ2-7; v_call: TRBV19; cdr3_aa: CASSHGRGYEQYF
j_call: TRBJ2-7; v_call: TRBV27; cdr3_aa: CASSLSRQGPYEQYF
j_call: TRBJ1-4; v_call: TRBV2; cdr3_aa: CASRLESTNEKLFF
j_call: TRBJ2-3; v_call: TRBV6-4; cdr3_aa: CASSDSERSSTDTQYF
j_call: TRBJ2-7; v_call: TRBV19; cdr3_aa: CASSPSHREITTEQYF
j_call: TRBJ2-3; v_call: TRBV9; cdr3_aa: CASSTPSGRAPNTQYF
j_call: TRBJ2-7; v_call: TRBV28; cdr3_aa: CASSRTGDLYF
j_call: TRBJ2-1; v_call: TRBV9; cdr3_aa: CASSSDPASGVNEQFF
j_call: TRBJ2-7; v_call: TRBV19; cdr3_aa: CASSRKRGSSYEQYF